Listed below are T cell receptor beta chains from one sample, sequenced in a study of blood T cell repertoires in COVID-19. TCRdb's copy holds only in-frame clones and misses some; the assay was immunoSEQ multiplex PCR. The repertoire holds fewer than 250,000 clones, with around nine tenths as singletons. Sequencing was done on a sample of PBMCs or T cells enriched from blood (not recorded which). These TCRs come from a man under 40 in a cohort exposed to, infected with or recovered from COVID-19 (not recorded which). CDR3s include the opening cysteine and the closing phenylalanine or tryptophan. A D gene is named only where the DNA matches it firmly. Rows give clone size only sometimes, using once, few, many, or a class for an expanded clone.

size | J | V | D | CDR3 | DNA
NA | TRBJ2-2 | TRBV6-4 | TRBD2 | CASRITSGGTGELFF | TGTGCCAGCAGAATCACTAGCGGGGGCACCGGGGAGCTGTTTTTT
few | TRBJ1-6 | TRBV11-2 | TRBD1 | CASSLKGGDRVSPLHF | TGTGCCAGCAGCTTAAAGGGTGGAGACAGGGTCTCACCCCTCCACTTT
NA | TRBJ2-5 | TRBV28 | NA | CASSAAAIRPYETQYF | TGTGCCAGCAGTGCCGCGGCAATCCGCCCGTATGAGACCCAGTACTTC
NA | TRBJ1-5 | TRBV7-8 | NA | CASSSPAGTRDQPQHF | TGTGCCAGCAGCTCTCCAGCCGGGACACGGGATCAGCCCCAGCATTTT
NA | TRBJ1-2 | TRBV7-2 | TRBD1 | CASSLSGTEINGYTF | TGTGCCAGCAGCTTAAGTGGGACAGAAATTAATGGCTACACCTTC
NA | TRBJ2-7 | TRBV29-1 | NA | CSGGKDSYEQYF | TGCAGCGGGGGAAAGGACAGTTACGAGCAGTACTTC
NA | TRBJ2-1 | TRBV7-2 | TRBD2 | CASSIGLAGYNEQFF | TGTGCCAGCAGTATTGGACTAGCGGGATACAATGAGCAGTTCTTC
NA | TRBJ1-5 | TRBV3-1/TRBV3-2 | TRBD1 | CASSQGLGQGNQPQHF | TGTGCCAGCAGCCAGGGGCTGGGACAGGGCAATCAGCCCCAGCATTTT
NA | TRBJ2-1 | TRBV6-2/TRBV6-3 | TRBD2 | CASSQLAGGYNEQFF | TGTGCCAGCAGCCAACTAGCGGGAGGCTACAATGAGCAGTTCTTC
NA | TRBJ2-1 | TRBV28 | NA | CASSFAPPGAINEQFF | TGTGCCAGCAGTTTTGCCCCCCCGGGAGCAATCAATGAGCAGTTCTTC
NA | TRBJ1-3 | TRBV27 | NA | CASRGDGGNSGNTIYF | TGTGCCAGCAGAGGGGACGGAGGGAACTCTGGAAACACCATATATTTT
NA | TRBJ1-5 | TRBV16 | TRBD1 | CASSQLGTGTQPQHF | TGTGCCAGCAGCCAACTCGGGACAGGGACTCAGCCCCAGCATTTT
NA | TRBJ1-2 | TRBV28 | NA | CASSFQNIPNYGYTF | TGTGCCAGCAGTTTCCAGAACATCCCTAACTATGGCTACACCTTC
NA | TRBJ1-2 | TRBV19 | TRBD1 | CASRATGGADYGYTF | TGTGCCAGTAGGGCGACAGGGGGCGCGGACTATGGCTACACCTTC
NA | TRBJ2-7 | TRBV6-5 | TRBD1 | CASSRDRTYEQYF | TGTGCCAGCAGCCGGGACAGGACCTACGAGCAGTACTTC
NA | TRBJ2-7 | TRBV3-1/TRBV3-2 | NA | CASSPTQIRTYEQYF | TGTGCCAGCAGCCCAACGCAGATACGTACCTACGAGCAGTACTTC
NA | TRBJ2-5 | TRBV5-1 | TRBD2 | CASSLTSGSMETQYF | TGCGCCAGCAGCTTAACTAGCGGGAGTATGGAGACCCAGTACTTC
NA | TRBJ2-3 | TRBV6-5 | NA | CASSYYRADTQYF | TGTGCCAGCAGTTACTACAGGGCAGATACGCAGTATTTT
NA | TRBJ2-1 | TRBV5-1 | TRBD2 | CASSSLTSGSDNEQFF | TGCGCCAGCAGCTCCTTGACTAGCGGGAGCGACAATGAGCAGTTCTTC
NA | TRBJ2-1 | TRBV7-3 | NA | CASSPGVASYNEQFF | TGTGCCAGCAGCCCCGGAGTGGCCTCCTACAATGAGCAGTTCTTC
NA | TRBJ2-1 | TRBV5-1 | NA | CASSWGLPPNEQFF | TGCGCCAGCAGCTGGGGACTCCCCCCCAATGAGCAGTTCTTC
NA | TRBJ1-1 | TRBV9 | TRBD1 | CASSVGTGGLNTEAFF | TGTGCCAGCAGCGTAGGGACAGGAGGCTTGAACACTGAAGCTTTCTTT
NA | TRBJ2-1 | TRBV2 | NA | CASSEFRAGGGIEQFF | TGTGCCAGCAGTGAATTTCGGGCAGGTGGAGGCATTGAGCAGTTCTTC
NA | TRBJ2-1 | TRBV14 | NA | CASSQDHQSGNEQFF | TGTGCCAGCAGCCAAGACCATCAATCCGGGAATGAGCAGTTCTTC
NA | TRBJ2-3 | TRBV28 | NA | CASSRRVSDTQYF | TGTGCCAGCAGCCGGCGGGTGTCCGATACGCAGTATTTT
NA | TRBJ1-1 | TRBV28 | NA | CASSLPTTANTEAFF | TGTGCCAGCAGTTTGCCAACGACAGCGAACACTGAAGCTTTCTTT
NA | TRBJ2-1 | TRBV19 | TRBD1 | CASSIGGPGGQFF | TGTGCCAGTAGTATAGGGGGTCCAGGGGGGCAGTTCTTC
NA | TRBJ2-3 | TRBV28 | TRBD2 | CASSGRGGLAEGDTQYF | TGTGCCAGCAGTGGGCGGGGGGGACTAGCGGAGGGAGATACGCAGTATTTT
NA | TRBJ2-3 | TRBV3-1/TRBV3-2 | NA | CASSQAQTGLTDTQYF | TGTGCCAGCAGCCAAGCACAGACAGGCCTCACAGATACGCAGTATTTT
NA | TRBJ1-5 | TRBV6-5 | TRBD1 | CASRRDRDQPQHF | TGTGCCAGCAGGCGGGACAGAGATCAGCCCCAGCATTTT
NA | TRBJ2-1 | TRBV24-1 | NA | CATSDFGTSYNEQFF | TGTGCCACCAGTGATTTCGGGACATCCTACAATGAGCAGTTCTTC
few | TRBJ2-2 | TRBV5-1 | TRBD2 | CASSMGLAGDGTGELFF | TGCGCCAGCAGCATGGGACTAGCGGGAGACGGGACCGGGGAGCTGTTTTTT
once | TRBJ2-1 | TRBV7-6 | TRBD2 | CASSLVGGVTSGSINEQFF | TGTGCCAGCAGCTTAGTGGGGGGAGTTACTAGCGGGAGTATCAATGAGCAGTTCTTC
NA | TRBJ2-2 | TRBV13 | TRBD1 | CASTPGQGNTGELFF | TGTGCCAGCACCCCGGGACAGGGGAACACCGGGGAGCTGTTTTTT
once | TRBJ1-6 | TRBV10-3 | NA | CAISEVKTDYNSPLHF | TGTGCCATCAGTGAGGTAAAGACAGACTATAATTCACCCCTCCACTTT
NA | TRBJ1-5 | TRBV6-4 | NA | CASSESRASQPQHF | TGTGCCAGCAGTGAGTCGAGGGCGAGTCAGCCCCAGCATTTT
NA | TRBJ1-1 | TRBV19 | NA | CASSLGYRTEAFF | TGTGCCAGTAGCCTCGGGTATCGTACTGAAGCTTTCTTT
NA | TRBJ2-1 | TRBV10-3 | TRBD2 | CAISVGTSSGDEQFF | TGTGCCATCAGTGTCGGGACTAGCAGTGGCGATGAGCAGTTCTTC
few | TRBJ1-2 | TRBV14 | TRBD1 | CASSPKNYPGGGIYGYTF | TGTGCCAGCAGCCCCAAGAACTACCCCGGAGGGGGCATCTATGGCTACACCTTC
NA | TRBJ2-1 | TRBV27 | TRBD2 | CASSLQGAGGPNEQFF | TGTGCCAGCAGTTTACAAGGGGCGGGAGGGCCCAATGAGCAGTTCTTC
NA | TRBJ2-7 | TRBV5-4 | TRBD2 | CASREGTSGSYEQYF | TGTGCCAGCCGCGAAGGGACTAGCGGGAGCTACGAGCAGTACTTC
NA | TRBJ2-1 | TRBV5-1 | TRBD1 | CASSARQGTQQFF | TGCGCCAGCAGCGCGAGACAGGGAACGCAGCAGTTCTTC
NA | TRBJ2-1 | TRBV10-3 | NA | CAISEAGNNEQFF | TGTGCCATCAGTGAGGCGGGGAACAATGAGCAGTTCTTC
few | TRBJ1-2 | TRBV25-1 | NA | CASSDALGGDYGYTF | TGTGCCAGCAGTGATGCGTTAGGAGGTGACTATGGCTACACCTTC
NA | TRBJ1-2 | TRBV6-5 | NA | CATNPGVYGYTF | TGTGCCACCAACCCCGGGGTCTATGGCTACACCTTC
NA | TRBJ1-2 | TRBV3-1/TRBV3-2 | TRBD1 | CASSQAGLGRGLVGYTF | TGTGCCAGCAGCCAAGCAGGGTTGGGCAGGGGGCTAGTGGGCTACACCTTC
NA | TRBJ1-2 | TRBV27 | TRBD1 | CASRGTGRLGYTF | TGTGCCAGCAGAGGGACAGGGAGACTTGGCTACACCTTC
NA | TRBJ2-5 | TRBV6-1 | NA | CASCDAGAQQETQYF | TGTGCCAGCTGTGACGCAGGGGCTCAACAAGAGACCCAGTACTTC
once | TRBJ2-1 | TRBV19 | TRBD2 | CASSTGDYYNEQFF | TGTGCCAGTAGTACGGGGGACTACTACAATGAGCAGTTCTTC
NA | TRBJ1-2 | TRBV29-1 | NA | CSGIWAYGYTF | TGCAGCGGTATTTGGGCCTATGGCTACACCTTC
NA | TRBJ2-7 | TRBV25-1 | TRBD1 | CASSGTGTGEDEQYF | TGTGCCAGCAGCGGAACCGGGACAGGGGAGGACGAGCAGTACTTC
NA | TRBJ1-1 | TRBV3-1/TRBV3-2 | NA | CASSQAPGSTEAFF | TGTGCCAGCAGCCAAGCCCCCGGGAGCACTGAAGCTTTCTTT
NA | TRBJ2-7 | TRBV9 | NA | CASSAMDSSYEQYF | TGTGCCAGCAGCGCGATGGACAGCTCCTACGAGCAGTACTTC
NA | TRBJ2-1 | TRBV7-8 | TRBD1 | CASSLGGQNYNEQFF | TGTGCCAGCAGCTTAGGGGGACAGAACTACAATGAGCAGTTCTTC
NA | TRBJ2-3 | TRBV10-3 | TRBD2 | CAISVAGTTTDTQYF | TGTGCCATCAGTGTAGCGGGCACCACCACAGATACGCAGTATTTT
NA | TRBJ1-2 | TRBV4-1 | NA | CASSQDNAGRYGYTF | TGCGCCAGCAGCCAAGATAACGCAGGGAGGTATGGCTACACCTTC
NA | TRBJ2-3 | TRBV4-3 | NA | CASSQDGGGSRTDTQYF | TGCGCCAGCAGCCAAGATGGGGGCGGGAGTAGAACAGATACGCAGTATTTT
NA | TRBJ2-3 | TRBV5-1 | NA | CASRPRDSSTWGTDTQYF | TGCGCCAGCAGGCCCCGGGACTCCAGTACTTGGGGCACAGATACGCAGTATTTT
NA | TRBJ1-5 | TRBV20-1 | NA | CSASDSSNQPQHF | TGCAGTGCTAGTGACAGTAGCAATCAGCCCCAGCATTTT